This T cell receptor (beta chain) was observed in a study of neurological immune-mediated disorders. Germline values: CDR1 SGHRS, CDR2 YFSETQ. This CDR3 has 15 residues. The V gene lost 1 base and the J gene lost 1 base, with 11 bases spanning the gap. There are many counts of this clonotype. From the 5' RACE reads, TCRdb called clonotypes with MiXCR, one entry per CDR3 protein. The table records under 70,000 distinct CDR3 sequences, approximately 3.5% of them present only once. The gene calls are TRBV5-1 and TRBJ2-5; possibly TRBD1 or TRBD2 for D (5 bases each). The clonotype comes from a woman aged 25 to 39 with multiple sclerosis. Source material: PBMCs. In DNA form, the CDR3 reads TGCGCCAGCAGCTTGTCGAGGGGATCCCAAGAGACCCAGTACTTC. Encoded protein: CASSLSRGSQETQYF.